This is a list of T cell receptor beta chains from one sample in a study of T cell changes during pregnancy in multiple sclerosis. The data were produced by immunoSEQ multiplex PCR, yet TCRdb's version contains in-frame clones alone and is incomplete. There are roughly 110,000 clones in the sample; under 95% occur only once, and 1.6% lies in the top ten. Sequencing was performed on peripheral blood, taken after pregnancy. Receptors were obtained from a female donor with multiple sclerosis, enrolled in a pregnancy study. Both conserved end residues are part of each CDR3. The order of the fields is clone size, D gene, J gene, V gene, CDR3 protein, CDR3 DNA. A D gene is named only where the DNA matches it firmly. Clone size is given for some rows only: seen once, a few or many times, or a class if the clone is expanded.

abundance: NA; d_gene: TRBD2; j_gene: TRBJ2-5; v_gene: TRBV13; CDR3aa: CASSFSRLAGSQETQYF; CDR3nt: TGTGCCAGCAGCTTCTCAAGACTAGCGGGGAGCCAAGAGACCCAGTACTTC
abundance: NA; d_gene: NA; j_gene: TRBJ2-7; v_gene: TRBV2; CDR3aa: CASTPFLTAEQYF; CDR3nt: TGTGCCAGCACCCCATTCCTGACAGCCGAGCAGTACTTC
abundance: once; d_gene: TRBD1; j_gene: TRBJ2-3; v_gene: TRBV4-1; CDR3aa: CASSQQGAQTDTQYF; CDR3nt: TGCGCCAGCAGCCAACAGGGGGCGCAGACAGATACGCAGTATTTT
abundance: NA; d_gene: TRBD2; j_gene: TRBJ2-1; v_gene: TRBV11-2; CDR3aa: CASSPISGGPSSYNEQFF; CDR3nt: TGTGCCAGCAGCCCCATTAGCGGGGGCCCGAGCTCCTACAATGAGCAGTTCTTC
abundance: NA; d_gene: TRBD2; j_gene: TRBJ2-3; v_gene: TRBV30; CDR3aa: CAWSVAGATDTQYF; CDR3nt: TGTGCCTGGAGTGTAGCGGGGGCCACAGATACGCAGTATTTT
abundance: NA; d_gene: TRBD2; j_gene: TRBJ2-2; v_gene: TRBV7-3; CDR3aa: CASSRGRAAGELFF; CDR3nt: TGTGCCAGCAGCCGCGGGAGGGCGGCGGGGGAGCTGTTTTTT
abundance: NA; d_gene: NA; j_gene: TRBJ1-2; v_gene: TRBV6-6; CDR3aa: CASSYSRGNYGYTF; CDR3nt: TGTGCCAGCAGTTACTCGAGGGGGAACTATGGCTACACCTTC
abundance: once; d_gene: NA; j_gene: TRBJ2-1; v_gene: TRBV2; CDR3aa: CASIQTSGLPTNEQFF; CDR3nt: TGTGCCAGCATTCAAACCTCGGGACTTCCGACGAATGAGCAGTTCTTC
abundance: once; d_gene: NA; j_gene: TRBJ2-2; v_gene: TRBV14; CDR3aa: CASSQRRGDTGELFF; CDR3nt: TGTGCCAGCAGCCAACGCAGGGGGGACACCGGGGAGCTGTTTTTT
abundance: NA; d_gene: TRBD1; j_gene: TRBJ2-5; v_gene: TRBV30; CDR3aa: CAWKLSTGAIETQYF; CDR3nt: TGTGCCTGGAAGCTCTCGACAGGGGCTATAGAGACCCAGTACTTC
abundance: NA; d_gene: NA; j_gene: TRBJ1-3; v_gene: TRBV9; CDR3aa: CASSVGQSSGNTIYF; CDR3nt: TGTGCCAGCAGCGTAGGACAGAGCTCTGGAAACACCATATATTTT
abundance: NA; d_gene: NA; j_gene: TRBJ2-5; v_gene: TRBV28; CDR3aa: CAIEGRLDQETQYF; CDR3nt: TGTGCCATCGAGGGTCGATTGGACCAAGAGACCCAGTACTTC
abundance: NA; d_gene: TRBD2; j_gene: TRBJ2-2; v_gene: TRBV10-2; CDR3aa: CASSIREVGELFF; CDR3nt: TGCGCCAGCAGTATTCGGGAGGTAGGGGAGCTGTTTTTT
abundance: NA; d_gene: TRBD2; j_gene: TRBJ2-1; v_gene: TRBV27; CDR3aa: CASSYPGLAGPYNEQFF; CDR3nt: TGTGCCAGCAGTTATCCAGGACTAGCGGGGCCTTACAATGAGCAGTTCTTC
abundance: NA; d_gene: NA; j_gene: TRBJ2-1; v_gene: TRBV18; CDR3aa: CASSPVRSDGGTAYNEQFF; CDR3nt: TGTGCCAGCTCACCTGTTCGGTCAGATGGAGGTACGGCCTACAATGAGCAGTTCTTC
abundance: NA; d_gene: TRBD1; j_gene: TRBJ1-2; v_gene: TRBV12-5; CDR3aa: CASGNGTVGFYGYTF; CDR3nt: TGTGCTAGTGGTAACGGGACAGTGGGATTCTATGGCTACACCTTC
abundance: NA; d_gene: TRBD2; j_gene: TRBJ2-5; v_gene: TRBV6-5; CDR3aa: CASSPGLAGGVPQYF; CDR3nt: TGTGCCAGCAGTCCCGGACTAGCGGGAGGGGTCCCCCAGTACTTC
abundance: once; d_gene: NA; j_gene: TRBJ2-1; v_gene: TRBV10-2; CDR3aa: CASSEGADIRSYNEQFF; CDR3nt: TGCGCCAGCAGTGAGGGAGCAGATATTCGATCCTACAATGAGCAGTTCTTC
abundance: once; d_gene: TRBD1; j_gene: TRBJ1-1; v_gene: TRBV27; CDR3aa: CASRDRTPTEAFF; CDR3nt: TGTGCCAGCAGGGACAGGACCCCCACTGAAGCTTTCTTT
abundance: NA; d_gene: NA; j_gene: TRBJ1-3; v_gene: TRBV4-2; CDR3aa: CASSQDGQLTSNTIYF; CDR3nt: TGTGCCAGCAGCCAGGATGGACAGTTGACGTCAAACACCATATATTTT
abundance: NA; d_gene: TRBD2; j_gene: TRBJ2-3; v_gene: TRBV6-1; CDR3aa: CASSEWASGVGLDTQYF; CDR3nt: TGTGCCAGCAGTGAATGGGCTAGCGGGGTCGGGTTGGATACGCAGTATTTT